One sample yielded the 9 T cell receptor beta chains listed below, sequenced in a study of blood T cell repertoires in COVID-19. The table came from immunoSEQ multiplex PCR; TCRdb's copy has only in-frame clones and leaves some out. The data contain around 62,000 clones, approximately 90% of them singletons. Sequencing was performed on peripheral blood. These receptors were taken from a man between 60 and 75 years old with acute or convalescent COVID-19.

The rearrangement joins TRBV7-2 to TRBJ2-7; D is undetermined. The CDR3 extends over 12 amino acids. CDR1 and CDR2 from the germline V gene are SGHTA and FQGNSA. Trimming pared 5 bases from V and 3 bases from J, leaving 8 bases between. The CDR3 reads CASSPHSYEQYF. In DNA, the CDR3 is TGTGCCAGCAGCCCCCACAGCTACGAGCAGTACTTC.

This chain connects TRBV28 to TRBJ2-1; 10 positions agree with TRBD2. This CDR3 is 15 amino acids long. Germline V lookup: CDR1 MDHEN, CDR2 SYDVKM. The V segment lost 6 bases and the J segment 3 bases; nucleotides outside the gene matches: 5. The DNA for the CDR3 is TGTGCCAGCAGCCCTTGGACTAGCGGCTACAATGAGCAGTTCTTC. It encodes CASSPWTSGYNEQFF.

The chain links TRBV6-6 to TRBJ1-2, with a weak D call TRBD1 (6 bases). V lost 0 bases and J lost 3, with 8 bases in between. This CDR3 has 14 amino acids. Looked up from germline, CDR1 is MNHNY and CDR2 is SVGAGI (reference sequence). CDR3 sequence reads: CASSYSSGDYGYTF. The CDR3 nucleotides are TGTGCCAGCAGTTACTCGTCAGGGGACTATGGCTACACCTTC.

This chain links TRBV7-2 with TRBJ1-5; 9 bases fit TRBD1. The CDR3 is 15 residues long. With 5 bases clipped from V and 7 bases from J, the junction kept 9 bases outside the gene matches. Germline loops: CDR1 SGHTA, CDR2 FQGNSA. CDR3 amino acids: CASSPVTGGGQPQHF. The CDR3 coding sequence is TGTGCCAGCAGCCCCGTTACAGGGGGCGGGCAGCCCCAGCATTTT.

The gene calls are TRBV6-5 and TRBJ2-7; 8 bases match TRBD1. This CDR3 is 12 amino acids long. The germline V gene has CDR1 MNHEY and CDR2 SVGAGI. V lost 6 bases to trimming and J lost 4 bases; unmatched junction nucleotides: 2. The CDR3 coding sequence is TGTGCCAGCAGAGACAGGGGTTACGAGCAGTACTTC. The encoded protein is CASRDRGYEQYF.

The rearrangement links TRBV7-9 to TRBJ1-2, with D possibly being TRBD1 (5 bases). This CDR3 comprises 15 residues. Trimming removed 5 bases at V and 2 bases at J, with 15 bases between. Germline-derived CDR1 and CDR2 are SEHNR and FQNEAQ (reference sequence). This CDR3 reads CASSHPGGGNYGYTF. The DNA for the CDR3 is TGTGCCAGCAGCCACCCTGGGGGGGGGAACTATGGCTACACCTTC.

J is TRBJ2-7 and V is TRBV7-9, with unresolved D. Germline CDR1 is SEHNR and CDR2 is FQNEAQ (reference sequence). Trimming cost V 0 bases and J 6 bases, with 6 bases left between them. CDR3 length: 12 amino acids. The CDR3: CASSLARGEQYF. The CDR3, as DNA: TGTGCCAGCAGCTTAGCGCGTGGCGAGCAGTACTTC.

This rearrangement joins TRBV4-2 to TRBJ1-1, with D possibly being TRBD1 (6 bases). Germline values: CDR1 LGHNA, CDR2 YNFKEQ. This CDR3 is built from 19 residues. V was pared by 3 bases and J by 2 bases, with 25 bases between. CDR3: CASSHTGTYARSINTEAFF. CDR3 DNA sequence: TGTGCCAGCAGCCATACCGGGACATACGCCAGATCCATCAACACTGAAGCTTTCTTT.

The rearrangement joins TRBV5-1 to TRBJ1-6; 12 nucleotides align to TRBD1. The germline V gene encodes CDR1 SGHRS and CDR2 YFSETQ. The CDR3 totals 16 residues. The ends lost 3 bases at V and 10 bases at J; junction bases unmatched: 8. For the CDR3, the DNA is TGCGCCAGCAGCTCCCCGGGACAGGGGGCGAAATCACCCCTCCACTTT. Translation gives CASSSPGQGAKSPLHF.